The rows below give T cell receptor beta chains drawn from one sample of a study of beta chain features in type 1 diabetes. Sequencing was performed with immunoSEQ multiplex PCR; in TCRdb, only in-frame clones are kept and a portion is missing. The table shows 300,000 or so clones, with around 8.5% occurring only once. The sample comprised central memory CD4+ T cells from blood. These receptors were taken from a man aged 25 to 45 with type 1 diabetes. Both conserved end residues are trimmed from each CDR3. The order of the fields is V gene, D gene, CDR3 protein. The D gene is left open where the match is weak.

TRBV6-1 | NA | ASSEGRGSLPNNSPLH
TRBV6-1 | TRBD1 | ASSENTGGNSPLH
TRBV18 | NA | ASSPSRPEAQY
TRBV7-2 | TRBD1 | ASSSRTGGEKLF
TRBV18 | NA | ASSPNLLTERNTEAF
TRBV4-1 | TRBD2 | ASSQGTLAGGEEETQY
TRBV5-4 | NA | ASSFNQRAYNEQF
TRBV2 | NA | ASRLGTSQETQY
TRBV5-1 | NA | ASSRGPLVGGETQY
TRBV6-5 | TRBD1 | ATNQGTGTSETQY
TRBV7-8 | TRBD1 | ASSSSRGHETQY
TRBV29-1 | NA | SVELGRIRHEQF
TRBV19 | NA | ASSIQRSSDYEQY
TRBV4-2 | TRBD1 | ASSSSEGGRTPQH
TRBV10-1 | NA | ASSQPGLRGNEQF
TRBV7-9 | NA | ASSTYTDTQY
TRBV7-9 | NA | ASSLSLDGENIQY
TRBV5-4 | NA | ASSFGSHNQPQH
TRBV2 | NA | ASSELSGASYNEQF
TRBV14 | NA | ASSPRSGNTIY
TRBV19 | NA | ASDTGRNTEAF
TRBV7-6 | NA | ASSPLSTAETQY
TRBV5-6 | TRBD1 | ASSRGTAYEQY
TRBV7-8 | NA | ASSFRQGIMAF
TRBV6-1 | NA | ASSITGYSGELF
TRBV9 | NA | ASSPRGYQETQY
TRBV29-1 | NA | SSTGSNYGYT
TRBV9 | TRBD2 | ASSLGTSGPYEQY
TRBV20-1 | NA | SAALETQY
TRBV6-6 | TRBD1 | ASRLTGKGRETQY
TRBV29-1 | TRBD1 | SVPGTEAPVYT
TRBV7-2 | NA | ASSPRERGSNYGYT
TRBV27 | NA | ASTPGGVNSPLH
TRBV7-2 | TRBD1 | ASSSGQNSYEQY
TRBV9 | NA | ASSVGSRGAMDEQF
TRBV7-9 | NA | ASSPGVGLETQY
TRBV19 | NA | ASTVRDARGYT
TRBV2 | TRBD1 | ASRIDREEKLF
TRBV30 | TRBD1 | AWSQTGITEAF
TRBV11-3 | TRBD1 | ASSRTGRTYEQY
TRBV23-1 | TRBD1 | ASSQSVPGGEYGYT
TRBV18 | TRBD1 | ASRPGQGSNEQF
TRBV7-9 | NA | AGDRDGYGYT
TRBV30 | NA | AWAGLANVLT
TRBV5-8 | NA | ASSLDGDNEQF
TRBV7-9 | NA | ASSSGLATNEKLF
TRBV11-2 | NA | ASSSGISSYEQY
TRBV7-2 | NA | ASSLPGGELF
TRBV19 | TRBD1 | ASVDRGRSGANVLT
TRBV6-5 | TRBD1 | ASRDAQGAPEAF
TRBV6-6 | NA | ASGTPTVNEQF
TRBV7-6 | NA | ASSARLQETQY
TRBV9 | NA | ASSVEERSRAF
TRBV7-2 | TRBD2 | ASSFGGGYQETQY
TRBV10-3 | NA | AISAGSGTDTQY
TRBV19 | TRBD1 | ASSVDRATDTQY
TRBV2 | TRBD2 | ASSEPPGGAQY